A single sample gave rise to the 23 T cell receptor beta chains below, sequenced in a study of early T cells in non-severe SARS-CoV-2 infection. In TCRdb, the 5' RACE reads were re-called with MiXCR into one record per CDR3 protein. Seen here are 32,000 or so distinct CDR3 sequences, 6.3% observed once, and the top ten hold more than 4.5%. The sample comprised whole blood. The receptor source for this set is an adult who was a healthcare worker with PCR-confirmed SARS-CoV-2 infection or an uninfected control (not recorded which).

The J gene is TRBJ2-1, the V gene TRBV11-2; perhaps TRBD2 as D (7 bases). Between the trimmed V and J ends, which lost 4 bases and 6 bases, there was a span of 16 bases. The CDR3 is 15 amino acids. Germline CDR1 and CDR2: SGHAT and FQNNGV. CDR3 nucleotide sequence: TGTGCCAGCAGCTCCGGGGGGCTAGGCCTCAATGAGCAGTTCTTC. Its protein is CASSSGGLGLNEQFF.

This clonotype was counted between two and nine times. This rearrangement joins TRBV20-1 to TRBJ2-5; 7 bases are a match to TRBD2. The CDR3 spans 13 residues. Germline V gives CDR1 DFQATT, CDR2 SNEGSKA (reference sequence). J was trimmed by 5 bases and V by 7 bases; bases with no gene match: 10. The CDR3 DNA reads TGCAGTGGGGGCGGGAGAGTTTGGGAGACCCAGTACTTC. Translation: CSGGGRVWETQYF.

This clonotype has only a few counts. The rearrangement uses TRBV5-8 and TRBJ2-5, with D possibly matching TRBD2 (5 bases). Germline V gene sequence: CDR1 SGHTS, CDR2 YDEGEE. The CDR3 totals 14 residues. V was pared by 4 bases and J by 3 bases, with 13 bases between. CDR3 in amino acids: CASSPRTVKETQYF. DNA of the CDR3: TGTGCCAGCAGCCCCCGGACTGTTAAAGAGACCCAGTACTTC. The entire variable domain, with the rest obtained from reference TRBV5-8 and TRBJ2-5, is as follows: EAGVTQSPTHLIKTRGQQATLRCSPISGHTSVYWYQQALGLGLQFLLWYDEGEERNRGNFPPRFSGRQFPNYSSELNVNALELEDSALYLCASSPRTVKETQYFGPGTRLLVL.

This clonotype has ten or more counts. This chain joins TRBV20-1 and TRBJ2-1, with no clear D. In germline, CDR1 is DFQATT, CDR2 SNEGSKA (reference sequence). CDR3 length: 14 residues. Between the trimmed V and J ends, which lost 3 bases and 4 bases, there was a span of 13 bases. The CDR3 reads CSASRGNNYNEQFF. The CDR3 DNA reads as TGCAGTGCTAGTCGCGGAAATAATTACAATGAGCAGTTCTTC.

This clonotype showed up many times. The chain combines TRBV6-4 with TRBJ2-1; weak D call: TRBD1 (5 bases). The germline V gene has CDR1 MRHNA and CDR2 SNTAGT. V lost 2 bases and J lost 7, with 9 bases in between. This CDR3 has 13 residues. The chain's CDR3 is CASSDGARNEQFF. The CDR3 DNA follows: TGTGCCAGCAGTGACGGGGCCCGTAATGAGCAGTTCTTC.

This clonotype was counted at least ten times. The chain links TRBV6-1 to TRBJ1-2, with D possibly TRBD1 on 6 matching bases. CDR3 length: 13 amino acids. The germline V gene has CDR1 MNHNS and CDR2 SASEGT. V was pared by 5 bases and J by 6 bases, with 13 bases between. The CDR3 spells CASSLQGVNGYTF. The DNA of the CDR3 is TGTGCCAGCAGTCTACAGGGAGTAAATGGCTACACCTTC.

This clonotype was seen only a few times. The genes are TRBV20-1 and TRBJ2-5; 11 bases agree with TRBD2. Germline trimming cut 6 bases from V and 4 bases from J; bases unmatched to any gene: 4. Germline lookup yields CDR1 DFQATT and CDR2 SNEGSKA (reference sequence). CDR3 length equals 13 residues. In nucleotides, the CDR3 is TGCAGTGCCCATGGACTAGCGGGAGAGACCCAGTACTTC. Its protein product is CSAHGLAGETQYF.

Notes on this clonotype: Possible read error: a much larger clone is one base away. The chain links TRBV11-2 to TRBJ2-3, with D unclear. Per germline, CDR1 SGHAT and CDR2 FQNNGV. The CDR3 length is 12 residues. In nucleotides, the CDR3 is TGTGTCAGCAGCCGATTCACAGATACGCAGTATTTT. Protein: CVSSRFTDTQYF.

The V gene is TRBV6-5, the J gene TRBJ2-5, with D unresolved. The CDR3 contains 15 residues. Looked up from germline, CDR1 is MNHEY and CDR2 is SVGAGI. V shed 0 bases and J shed 1 base, with 9 bases lying between them. CDR3 coding DNA: TGTGCCAGCAGTTACTCCGCCAGCAGCCAAGAGACCCAGTACTTC. Translation gives CASSYSASSQETQYF.

This clonotype appeared a few times. The rearrangement joins TRBV11-2 to TRBJ2-4, with D perhaps TRBD1 (5 bases). V shed 5 bases and J shed 0 bases, with 14 bases lying between them. The CDR3 runs to 16 residues. Germline CDR1 SGHAT, CDR2 FQNNGV. The CDR3 loop is CASSPDRMRAKNIQYF. DNA for the CDR3: TGTGCCAGCAGCCCAGACAGAATGAGAGCCAAAAACATTCAGTACTTC.

This clonotype was recorded at least ten times. This rearrangement joins TRBV12-3 or TRBV12-4 to TRBJ2-3; D not resolved. This CDR3 region has 13 residues. V was trimmed by 3 bases and J by 4 bases, leaving 8 bases between them. The CDR3 sequence is CASSFARSDTQYF. In DNA, the CDR3 is TGTGCCAGCAGTTTTGCTAGATCAGATACGCAGTATTTT.

Many counts were recorded for this clonotype. The rearrangement uses TRBV5-6 and TRBJ1-5, with 10 bases that match TRBD1. After removal of 4 bases from V and 6 bases from J, the junction contained 4 bases not matched to a gene. CDR1 is SGHDT and CDR2 is YYEEEE in the germline V gene. This CDR3 has 14 amino acids. CDR3 coding DNA: TGTGCCAGCAGCCCGGGACAGGGGACTCAGCCCCAGCATTTT. It is translated as CASSPGQGTQPQHF.

This clonotype has ten or more counts. J is TRBJ2-3 and V is TRBV20-1; D remains unclear. V was shortened by 4 bases and J by 4 bases, with 15 bases between the two germline ends. CDR3 length equals 14 residues. Germline loops: CDR1 DFQATT, CDR2 SNEGSKA (reference sequence). DNA for the CDR3: TGCAGTGCTATTACTGCGGAAGCATCAGATACGCAGTATTTT. Translated: CSAITAEASDTQYF.

This sequence joins TRBV20-1 and TRBJ2-3; 12 bases are shared with TRBD2. The CDR3 is 17 amino acids. Germline V gene lookup returns CDR1 DFQATT and CDR2 SNEGSKA (reference sequence). Germline trimming cut 3 bases from V and 0 bases from J; bases unmatched to any gene: 7. The CDR3 here is CSARLLAGGPSTDTQYF. The CDR3 bases are TGCAGTGCTAGGCTACTAGCGGGAGGTCCCAGCACAGATACGCAGTATTTT.

The chain is built from TRBV7-3 and TRBJ1-6, with D hard to call. Trimming left V 5 bases short and J 10 bases short, with 18 bases between. The CDR3 is 15 residues long. Germline V gene data show CDR1 as SGHTA and CDR2 as FQGTGA. The CDR3 bases are TGTGCCAGCAGCCCAACCGGCGGTACTCGATCACCCCTCCACTTT. This codes for CASSPTGGTRSPLHF.

This clonotype was picked up many times. The chain has TRBV24-1 and TRBJ1-2; tentatively, D is TRBD1 (5 bases). Germline V gene lookup returns CDR1 KGHDR and CDR2 SFDVKD. The CDR3 contains 12 residues. V was trimmed by 5 bases and J by 8 bases, leaving 11 bases between them. This CDR3 reads CATSAWGDGYTF. The DNA of the CDR3 is TGTGCCACCAGTGCCTGGGGCGACGGCTACACCTTC.

The DNA for the CDR3 is TGTGCCAGTAAGGGGCAGAGCACAGATACGCAGTATTTT. Translated, it gives CASKGQSTDTQYF. The rearrangement links TRBV19 to TRBJ2-3; TRBD1 is a possible D gene (5 bases). The CDR3 is 13 amino acids. V dropped 7 bases and J dropped 0 bases, with 8 bases sitting between them. Germline V gene data show CDR1 as LNHDA and CDR2 as SQIVND (reference sequence).

At least ten counts were recorded for this clonotype. The chain combines TRBV2 with TRBJ1-5; 8 nucleotides line up with TRBD1. CDR1 and CDR2 (germline): SNHLY, FYNNEI. J lost 6 bases, V lost 5 bases, and 9 bases had no gene match. The CDR3 totals 15 residues. CDR3 in amino acids: CASSPTGGPAQPQHF. CDR3 DNA sequence: TGTGCCAGCAGTCCTACAGGGGGACCGGCTCAGCCCCAGCATTTT.

This clonotype was seen repeatedly, ten times or more. The chain is built from TRBV30 and TRBJ1-4; possible D gene TRBD1, 6 bases. The germline V gene encodes CDR1 GTSNPN and CDR2 SVGIG (reference sequence). The V end lost 0 bases, the J end lost 7 bases, and 6 bases lay between the germline ends. CDR3 size: 12 residues. The CDR3 is CAWSVQGEKLFF. As DNA, the CDR3 is TGTGCCTGGAGTGTACAGGGTGAAAAACTGTTTTTT.

This clonotype was seen repeatedly, ten times or more. The chain is built from TRBV11-2 and TRBJ2-1; D perhaps matches TRBD2 (6 bases). This CDR3 is 17 amino acids long. CDR1 is SGHAT and CDR2 is FQNNGV in the germline V gene. Trimming shortened V by 4 bases and J by 7 bases, and 23 bases separated the two germline ends. CDR3 loop: CASSSARAGRYQNEQFF. The CDR3 DNA sequence: TGTGCCAGCAGCTCAGCCAGGGCGGGACGCTACCAGAATGAGCAGTTCTTC.

In its sample, this clonotype was seen many times. The chain couples TRBV6-2 or TRBV6-3 to TRBJ2-1, with 7 bases identical to TRBD2. With 1 base clipped from V and 2 bases from J, the junction kept 14 bases outside the gene matches. The CDR3 totals 19 residues. Germline values: CDR1 MNHEY, CDR2 SVGEGT. CDR3 sequence: CASSYYAVLAAPPYNEQFF. The CDR3 coding sequence is TGTGCCAGCAGTTACTACGCCGTCCTAGCGGCACCTCCCTACAATGAGCAGTTCTTC.

This clonotype has only a few counts. The CDR3 reads CSARSGDTEAFF. DNA of the CDR3: TGCAGTGCTAGATCTGGGGACACTGAAGCTTTCTTT. This chain joins TRBV20-1 and TRBJ1-1; unclear D gene. CDR3 length: 12 residues. Germline V CDR1 and CDR2: DFQATT, SNEGSKA (reference sequence). Between the trimmed V and J ends, which lost 2 bases and 3 bases, there was a span of 7 bases.

The table lists this clonotype with many counts. The rearrangement uses TRBV25-1 and TRBJ2-4, with TRBD2 matching 9 bases. J lost 8 bases, V lost 3 bases, and 23 bases had no gene match. The germline gives CDR1 MGHDK, CDR2 SYGVNS. The CDR3 contains 20 residues. The CDR3 here is CASSDTHGRLAARRIYIQYF. As DNA, the CDR3 is TGTGCCAGCAGTGATACCCACGGCAGACTAGCGGCCCGGAGGATTTACATTCAGTACTTC.